Each of the 23 T cell receptor beta chains below was sequenced from the same sample in a study of monozygotic twins with inflammatory bowel disease. TCRdb reprocessed the 5' RACE reads, with one entry per CDR3 protein and no DNA. With about 450,000 distinct CDR3 sequences in the sample, the ten largest clones hold 2% to 3%. Sequencing used blood. These receptor sequences come from a human donor with ulcerative colitis or Crohn's disease, or a healthy co-twin of an affected twin (not recorded which).

The V gene is TRBV5-1, the J gene TRBJ1-6; the D gene TCRdb calls, TRBD1, cannot be checked with no DNA. Germline V gene sequence: CDR1 SGHRS, CDR2 YFSETQ. The CDR3 spans 13 residues. CDR3 residues: CASSLPGASPLHF.

CDR3 loop: CASSLRLLGPGELFF. The genes are TRBV12-3 or TRBV12-4 and TRBJ2-2; TCRdb's D call of TRBD1 is untestable without DNA. The CDR3 runs to 15 residues.

The rearrangement links TRBV30 to TRBJ2-4. This CDR3 comprises 13 residues. Looked up from germline, CDR1 is GTSNPN and CDR2 is SVGIG (reference sequence). This CDR3 is CAWSVQGKNMQYF.

This chain joins TRBV5-1 and TRBJ2-3; TCRdb returns TRBD2, unconfirmable since there is no DNA. This CDR3 is built from 16 residues. Looked up from germline, CDR1 is SGHRS and CDR2 is YFSETQ. The CDR3 protein is CASSFYLSGGEDTQYF.

The chain uses TRBV12-3 or TRBV12-4 and TRBJ1-5; the TRBD1 assignment by TCRdb is unverifiable without DNA. CDR3 size: 17 residues. The CDR3 sequence is CASSEHITGISNQPQHF.

This CDR3 reads CATSRERTSGNEQYF. This chain joins TRBV15 and TRBJ2-7; there is no DNA to check the TCRdb D call of TRBD2. Per the germline V gene, CDR1 is LNHNV and CDR2 is YYDKDF (reference sequence). This CDR3 is built from 15 residues.

The V gene is TRBV12-3 or TRBV12-4, the J gene TRBJ2-2. The CDR3 covers 15 residues. CDR3 loop: CASRWTGGITGELFF.

The chain is built from TRBV7-9 and TRBJ1-2; the D gene TCRdb calls, TRBD1, cannot be checked with no DNA. The germline V gene has CDR1 SEHNR and CDR2 FQNEAQ (reference sequence). This CDR3 has 15 residues. CDR3 sequence: CASSSSGTGSYGYTF.

The gene calls are TRBV6-5 and TRBJ2-3. CDR1 and CDR2 (germline): MNHEY, SVGAGI. This CDR3 region has 11 residues. The CDR3 loop reads CASNGADTQYF.

This chain uses TRBV7-8 with TRBJ1-6. Germline V gene lookup returns CDR1 SGHVS and CDR2 FQNEAQ. CDR3 size: 18 residues. CDR3 sequence: CASSLANWAASYNSPLHF.

V usage is TRBV20-1 and J usage is TRBJ1-5; TCRdb indicates TRBD1, and absent DNA this call remains unverified. Germline values: CDR1 DFQATT, CDR2 SNEGSKA (reference sequence). The CDR3 is 13 residues long. CDR3 region: CSASEGVNQPQHF.

The V call is TRBV11-2, the J call TRBJ2-6; TCRdb's assignment of TRBD1 cannot be checked, as there is no DNA. Per the germline V gene, CDR1 is SGHAT and CDR2 is FQNNGV. The CDR3 is 19 amino acids. The CDR3 spells CAISYHTAGVLSGANVLTF.

V gene TRBV3-1 combines with J gene TRBJ2-7. The length of the CDR3 is 15 residues. Germline V CDR1 and CDR2: LGHDT, YNNKEL (reference sequence). The CDR3 is CASSQHSSTINEQYF.

The chain is built from TRBV5-5 and TRBJ2-7; TCRdb reports TRBD1, a call that lacks DNA to check it against. Germline lookup yields CDR1 SGHKS and CDR2 YYEKEE (reference sequence). The CDR3 is made up of 14 amino acids. The CDR3 sequence: CASSLRTGVDEQYF.

The chain recombines TRBV4-1 with TRBJ2-7; there is no DNA to check the TCRdb D call of TRBD1. This CDR3 contains 17 residues. CDR1 and CDR2 (germline): MGHRA, YSYEKL. CDR3 residues: CASSHPSGRGALYEQYF.

The chain is built from TRBV6-1 and TRBJ2-2; TCRdb gives TRBD1 as the D gene, but with no DNA this cannot be confirmed. Per the germline V gene, CDR1 is MNHNS and CDR2 is SASEGT. The CDR3 extends over 15 amino acids. The CDR3 region is CASSPGQVNTGELFF.

The chain combines TRBV7-8 with TRBJ2-3; the D gene TCRdb calls, TRBD1, cannot be checked with no DNA. The germline V gene encodes CDR1 SGHVS and CDR2 FQNEAQ. CDR3 length equals 17 residues. CDR3 in amino acids: CASTPRGGGEGKDTQYF.

The V and J genes are TRBV27 and TRBJ2-2; TCRdb lists TRBD1, though no DNA is available to test this call. The germline gives CDR1 MNHEY, CDR2 SMNVEV (reference sequence). The CDR3 is 21 residues long. The CDR3 is CASSLEGARRGTPLYTGELFF.

This chain connects TRBV10-3 to TRBJ2-1; TCRdb reports TRBD1, a call that lacks DNA to check it against. This CDR3 is 14 amino acids long. CDR1 is ENHRY and CDR2 is SYGVKD in the germline V gene. CDR3 residues: CAISATGSYNEQFF.

This chain links TRBV10-3 with TRBJ2-1. This CDR3 is 12 amino acids long. Germline V lookup: CDR1 ENHRY, CDR2 SYGVKD. This CDR3 is CAISESLDEQFF.

CDR3 residues: CASSSPGVISEAFF. J is TRBJ1-1 and V is TRBV28; lacking DNA, the TRBD1 call made by TCRdb goes unchecked. The CDR3 length is 14 residues. Germline CDR1 is MDHEN and CDR2 is SYDVKM.

This chain joins TRBV29-1 and TRBJ2-7; TCRdb returns TRBD1, unconfirmable since there is no DNA. The CDR3 spans 12 residues. CDR1 is SQVTM, CDR2 ANQGSEA, per germline. CDR3: CSVGQGVNEQYF.

The rearrangement joins TRBV5-1 to TRBJ2-2; TCRdb returns TRBD2, unconfirmable since there is no DNA. Germline loops: CDR1 SGHRS, CDR2 YFSETQ. CDR3 length: 13 amino acids. CDR3 protein: CASSLGGNGELFF.